The TCR beta chain under discussion was sequenced for a study of CD8 T cells in ankylosing spondylitis. Findings and limits, study-wide: In the blood and synovial fluid of reactive arthritis, some motif variants had been previously reported. There was reportedly significant enrichment of clones that were disease-linked in matched ankylosing spondylitis synovial fluid. Seemingly characteristic of ankylosing spondylitis blood was a TCR beta motif consisting of eight highly homologous variants.

Construction of TCR beta libraries was performed using quantitative 5'-RACE with molecular barcodes. TCRdb itself ran the 5' RACE reads through MiXCR, one entry per CDR3 protein. The sample yields some 450,000 distinct CDR3 sequences, 15% to 20% seen once. CDR3 length: 17 residues. J gave up 9 bases and V 3 bases, and 12 bases lay outside the gene matches. Germline V CDR1 and CDR2: SGHRS, YFSETQ. Turning to this clonotype: The antigen remains unidentified.

This chain uses TRBV5-1 with TRBJ2-1, with 13 positions matching TRBD2. The specimen sequenced was blood, either unsorted or a sorted T cell fraction (not recorded which). This TCR was recovered from a male donor with ankylosing spondylitis. The CDR3 DNA reads as TGCGCCAGCAGCTCAATACAGGGACTAGCGGGATTGGGTGAGCAGTTCTTC. It is translated as CASSSIQGLAGLGEQFF.